Sequencing of this TCR beta chain was carried out in a study of OX40 agonist ivuxolimab in advanced cancers. Measured with immunoSEQ multiplex PCR; TCRdb has only the in-frame clones, and not every one. The table shows approximately 98,000 clones, with more than 80% occurring only once. This clone is a singleton in its sample. Germline V CDR1 and CDR2: SGHRS, YFSETQ. There are 12 residues in the CDR3. This receptor was obtained from an adult with an advanced solid tumor such as melanoma, head and neck, liver or kidney cancer. V is TRBV5-1 and J is TRBJ2-5; no clear D. Gene TRBJ2-7 matches the end of the DNA better, so the J call may be wrong. The input for sequencing was CD4+ or CD8+ T cells sorted from blood, taken in a trial of the OX40 agonist ivuxolimab. In DNA, the CDR3 is TGCGCCAGCAGCCCGTCCTACTACGAGCAGTACTTC. Protein product: CASSPSYYEQYF.